This TCR beta chain stems from a study of regulatory T cells in long-lasting Graves disease. Across the study: Patients newly diagnosed with Graves' had been on antithyroid drugs for under 3 months.

The CDR3 is 16 residues long. Germline V lookup: CDR1 SEHNR, CDR2 FQNEAQ (reference sequence). On this clonotype itself: A far larger clone is one nucleotide away, so this likely arose from a read error.

The authors built TCR beta libraries using iRepertoire HTBI primers and Arm-PCR of CDR3 regions. TCRdb fed the multiplex PCR reads into MiXCR, producing one record per CDR3 protein. The sample carries a few hundred thousand distinct CDR3 sequences, 15% to 20% recorded once. Noted time point: newly diagnosed GD, antithyroid drugs for less than 3 months. RNA isolated from PBMCs was used to make the TCR library. The data also belong to a second study, concerning T cells in Graves' hyperthyroidism and ophthalmopathy. That work contributes: Researchers ran a first-round RT-PCR on the TCR CDR3 using the HTBI primer set.

The clonotype comes from a woman aged 18-35 years with Graves disease. Sample: peripheral blood mononuclear cells (PBMCs), taken at new diagnosis, from a patient treated with antithyroid drugs. V gene TRBV7-9 combines with J gene TRBJ2-1; 8 bases fit TRBD2. CDR3 coding DNA: TGTGCCAGCAGCTTAAGTTGGCTAGCGGGTCCGGATGAGCAGTCCTTC. It specifies CASSLSWLAGPDEQSF. The variable domain in full, completed from reference TRBV7-9 and TRBJ2-1, reads DTGVSQNPRHKITKRGQNVTFRCDPISEHNRLYWYRQTLGQGPEFLTYFQNEAQLEKSRLLSDRFSAERPKGSFSTLEIQRTEQGDSAMYLCASSLSWLAGPDEQSFGPGTRLTVL.